This T cell receptor beta chain was profiled in a study of somatic mutations in cytotoxic T cells in rheumatoid arthritis. For the study at large: Several of the V beta antibody-stained T-cell populations were flow-sorted at nearly 100% purity; V beta1+ cells were among them and were sequenced for TCRB. Study results and caveats: Rheumatoid arthritis patients and age-matched healthy controls showed no significant difference in CD8+ T-cell clonality. TRBV07 appeared slightly underrepresented in the rheumatoid arthritis patients. That finding was not adjusted to account for multiple comparisons.

As concerns this clone: The antigen remains undetermined.

Once isolated by positive magnetic bead selection, the CD4+ and CD8+ cells had their purity checked by flow cytometry. Sequenced by immunoSEQ multiplex PCR; TCRdb stores in-frame clones only, minus some. The sample yields roughly 25,000 clones, just under 75% seen once. The length of the CDR3 is 15 residues. Germline V gene data show CDR1 as MNHEY and CDR2 as SMNVEV (reference sequence). V was shortened by 3 bases and J by 5 bases, with 14 bases between the two germline ends. The receptor's source is a woman under 30 in good health. Sample: CD8+ T cells sorted from blood. This sequence joins TRBV27 and TRBJ2-1, with D perhaps matching TRBD1 or TRBD2 (5 bases each). CDR3 protein: CASSFRDRGHNEQFF. In DNA, the CDR3 is TGTGCCAGCAGTTTCCGGGACCGCGGGCACAATGAGCAGTTCTTC.